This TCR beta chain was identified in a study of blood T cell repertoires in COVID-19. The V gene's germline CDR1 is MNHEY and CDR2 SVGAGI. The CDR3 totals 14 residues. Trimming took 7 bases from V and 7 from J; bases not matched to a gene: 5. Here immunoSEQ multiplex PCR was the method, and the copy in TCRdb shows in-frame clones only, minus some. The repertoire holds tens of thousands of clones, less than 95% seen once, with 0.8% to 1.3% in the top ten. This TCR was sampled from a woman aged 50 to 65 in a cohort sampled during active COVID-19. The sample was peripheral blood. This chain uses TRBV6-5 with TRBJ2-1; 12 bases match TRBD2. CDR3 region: CASNRLAGVNEQFF. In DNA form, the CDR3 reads TGTGCCAGCAACAGACTAGCGGGAGTTAATGAGCAGTTCTTC.